The TCR beta chain under discussion was sequenced for a study of blood T cell repertoires in COVID-19. About the research overall: T cells, B-cell-depleted T cells, or PBMCs supplied cDNA or gDNA.

In the original workflow: For nucleated cells, counts were estimated from reference gene primer amplification. The protocol was immunoSEQ multiplex PCR, while the TCRdb copy is restricted to in-frame clones and leaves out a portion. The DNA gave D and trimming, while V, J and clone size come from that table. The data contain over 250,000 clones, 70% to 90% of them seen just once; the ten biggest clones take up around 10%. The CDR3 is 15 amino acids. Trimming removed 5 bases at V and 0 bases at J, with 11 bases between. The germline CDR1 and CDR2 sequences are MDHEN and SYDVKM. Sequencing input: peripheral blood. The source of this sequence is a woman between 70 and 85 years old with acute or convalescent COVID-19. This rearrangement joins TRBV28 to TRBJ2-1, with D unclear. CDR3 region: CASSLVASSYNEQFF. The DNA for the CDR3 is TGTGCCAGCAGTCTCGTTGCTAGCTCCTACAATGAGCAGTTCTTC. The full variable domain, with the rest looked up from reference TRBV28 and TRBJ2-1, is DVKVTQSSRYLVKRTGEKVFLECVQDMDHENMFWYRQDPGLGLRLIYFSYDVKMKEKGDIPEGYSVSREKKERFSLILESASTNQTSMYLCASSLVASSYNEQFFGPGTRLTVL.